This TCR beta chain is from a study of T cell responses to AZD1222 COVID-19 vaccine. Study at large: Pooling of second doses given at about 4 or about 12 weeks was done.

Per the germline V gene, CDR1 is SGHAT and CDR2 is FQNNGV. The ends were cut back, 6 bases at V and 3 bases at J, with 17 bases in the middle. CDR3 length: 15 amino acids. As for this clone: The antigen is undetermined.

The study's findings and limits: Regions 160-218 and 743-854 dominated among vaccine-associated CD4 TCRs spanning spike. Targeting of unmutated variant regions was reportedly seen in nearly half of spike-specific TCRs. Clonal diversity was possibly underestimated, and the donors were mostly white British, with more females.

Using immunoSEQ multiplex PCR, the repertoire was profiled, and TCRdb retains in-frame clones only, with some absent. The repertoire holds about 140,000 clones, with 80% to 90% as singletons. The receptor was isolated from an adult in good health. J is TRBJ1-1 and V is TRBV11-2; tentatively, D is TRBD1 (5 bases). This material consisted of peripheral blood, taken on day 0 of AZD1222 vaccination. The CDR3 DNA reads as TGTGCCAGCAGTCCGCTTATAGGGGCGGACACTGAAGCTTTCTTT. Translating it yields CASSPLIGADTEAFF.